The present T cell receptor (beta chain) was sequenced within a study of blood T cell repertoires in COVID-19. The overall study: Acute-phase and convalescent COVID-19 samples originated in the United States, Italy and Spain. PBMCs, B-cell-depleted T cells, or T cells were the source of the cDNA or gDNA that made up the material.

The length of the CDR3 is 15 residues. Trimming cost V 4 bases and J 2 bases, with 12 bases left between them. Germline V gene lookup returns CDR1 SGHRS and CDR2 YFSETQ. Generated by immunoSEQ multiplex PCR, the TCRdb table keeps only in-frame clones and is missing some. The table shows over 120,000 clones, with around 73% occurring only once. Material: peripheral blood. The chain has TRBV5-1 and TRBJ2-2, with D perhaps matching TRBD2 (5 bases). The sequence derives from a woman aged 45-65 years with active or convalescent COVID-19. The CDR3 DNA sequence: TGCGCCAGCAGCCTGGCGGGTAGTAACACCGGGGAGCTGTTTTTT. Translation gives CASSLAGSNTGELFF.